This T cell receptor (beta chain) is from a study of cytomegalovirus exposure and HLA in healthy donors. At the level of the study: Out of 398 genotyped donors, less than 90% belonged to the Caucasian-associated ancestry cluster. Study-wide findings and caveats: Because they were indistinguishable, some V segments, including TRBV6-2 and TRBV6-3, were excluded. Per a prior analysis, the majority of TCR beta V segments were productive roughly 90% or roughly 30% of the time. It is likely that the observed cluster of highly shared sequence variants was a sequencing artifact.

In the case of this clone: As yet, its antigen is unknown.

Germline-derived CDR1 and CDR2 are SGHDT and YYEEEE. Deletions cut 5 bases from V and 3 bases from J, with 15 bases between. The CDR3 has 14 residues. Primers for the PCR totalled 60 Vbeta and 13 Jbeta. Sequenced by immunoSEQ multiplex PCR; TCRdb stores in-frame clones only, minus some. In the table there are just over 150,000 clones, 86% of which are singletons. The source of this sequence is a woman between 18 and 29 years old in good health and CMV-seronegative. Sequenced sample: PBMCs. The V call is TRBV5-6, the J call TRBJ2-7; D might be TRBD1 (6 bases). CDR3 sequence reads: CASSVGASHYEQYF. CDR3 bases: TGTGCCAGCAGTGTGGGGGCATCCCACTACGAGCAGTACTTC.